The sequence of this T cell receptor beta chain was determined in a study of early T cells in non-severe SARS-CoV-2 infection. Study-wide background: Sequencing used unsorted whole-blood bulk RNA, so chains lack pairing.

As for this clonotype: Its antigen is unidentified.

Attachment of unique molecular identifiers to individual cDNA molecules was performed. MiXCR, applied by TCRdb to the 5' RACE reads, yields one record per CDR3 protein. Here the sample spans about 130,000 distinct CDR3 sequences, about 15% being singletons. General study points: The matching step, a VDJdb search, favored anti-spike CD8 responses and missed private and CD4 specificities.

The V and J ends lost 4 bases and 6 bases, in that order; junction bases with no gene match: 8. Germline CDR1 reads SGHAT; CDR2 reads FQNNGV. This CDR3 comprises 15 residues. The receptor was derived from an adult who was a healthcare worker with PCR-confirmed SARS-CoV-2 infection or an uninfected control (not recorded which). The chain couples TRBV11-2 to TRBJ2-1; 8 nucleotides agree with TRBD2. Sequencing was performed on whole blood. The CDR3 region is CASSSWRGLVNEQFF. Written as DNA, the CDR3 is TGTGCCAGCAGCTCGTGGAGGGGACTAGTCAATGAGCAGTTCTTC.